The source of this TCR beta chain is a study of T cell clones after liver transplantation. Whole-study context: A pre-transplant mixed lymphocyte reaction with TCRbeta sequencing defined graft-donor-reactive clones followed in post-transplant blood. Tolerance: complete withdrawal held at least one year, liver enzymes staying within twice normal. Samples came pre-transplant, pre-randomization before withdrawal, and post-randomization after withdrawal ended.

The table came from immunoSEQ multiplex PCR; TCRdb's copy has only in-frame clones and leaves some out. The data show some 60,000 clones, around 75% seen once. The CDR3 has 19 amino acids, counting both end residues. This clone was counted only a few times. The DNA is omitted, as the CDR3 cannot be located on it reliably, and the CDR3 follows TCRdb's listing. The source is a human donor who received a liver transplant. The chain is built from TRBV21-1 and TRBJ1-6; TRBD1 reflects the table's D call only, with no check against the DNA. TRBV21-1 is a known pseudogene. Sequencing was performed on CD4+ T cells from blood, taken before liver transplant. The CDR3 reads CASSKRVGQGASYNSPLHF.